This T cell receptor (beta chain) comes out of a study of shared clonotypes between healthy human individuals. Study-level background: The study enrolled two women and three men aged 18 to 49.

Study results and caveats: Researchers sampled blood only, noting tissue repertoires likely differ.

Concerning this clone: The antigen remains undetermined.

Unsorted PBMC replicate PCRs used 300 ng DNA, around 28,000 T cell genomes. Only in-frame clones appear in the TCRdb table, and some are missing; sequencing was by immunoSEQ multiplex PCR. The repertoire holds about half a million clones, with 78% as singletons. Trimming left V 1 base short and J 1 base short, with 10 bases between. The germline gives CDR1 SGHRS, CDR2 YFSETQ. This CDR3 spans 15 amino acids. The clonotype was recovered from a woman aged 40 to 50 in good health. Some clones in this sample may be carry-over from other donors' samples. The chain joins TRBV5-1 to TRBJ2-3, with D possibly being TRBD2 (5 bases). The material sequenced was PBMCs. This chain's CDR3 is CASSLMAGRTDTQYF. The CDR3 nucleotides read TGCGCCAGCAGCTTGATGGCGGGTCGCACAGATACGCAGTATTTT.